This T cell receptor beta chain was recovered during a study of blood T cells in healthy people across ages. A sample-barcoded 5' primer and a J-beta primer mix were used in a second PCR of about 7 to 12 cycles. Via MiXCR, TCRdb re-called the 5' RACE reads, giving one row per CDR3 protein. The sample has about 1.8 million distinct CDR3 sequences, around half seen once. This clonotype was found a few times. Germline trimming cut 3 bases from V and 7 bases from J; bases unmatched to any gene: 21. This CDR3 contains 19 residues. Germline V gene data show CDR1 as SGHAT and CDR2 as FQNNGV. This receptor was taken from a woman in her 40s in good health. Sequenced input: blood. The chain carries TRBV11-2 and TRBJ2-1; 7 bases map to TRBD1. The CDR3 sequence is CASSFFQGRRTGAANEQFF. CDR3 in DNA: TGTGCCAGCAGCTTTTTCCAGGGTCGGCGAACAGGGGCAGCAAATGAGCAGTTCTTC. Full variable domain (missing parts from reference TRBV11-2 and TRBJ2-1): EAGVAQSPRYKIIEKRQSVAFWCNPISGHATLYWYQQILGQGPKLLIQFQNNGVVDDSQLPKDRFSAERLKGVDSTLKIQPAKLEDSAVYLCASSFFQGRRTGAANEQFFGPGTRLTVL.